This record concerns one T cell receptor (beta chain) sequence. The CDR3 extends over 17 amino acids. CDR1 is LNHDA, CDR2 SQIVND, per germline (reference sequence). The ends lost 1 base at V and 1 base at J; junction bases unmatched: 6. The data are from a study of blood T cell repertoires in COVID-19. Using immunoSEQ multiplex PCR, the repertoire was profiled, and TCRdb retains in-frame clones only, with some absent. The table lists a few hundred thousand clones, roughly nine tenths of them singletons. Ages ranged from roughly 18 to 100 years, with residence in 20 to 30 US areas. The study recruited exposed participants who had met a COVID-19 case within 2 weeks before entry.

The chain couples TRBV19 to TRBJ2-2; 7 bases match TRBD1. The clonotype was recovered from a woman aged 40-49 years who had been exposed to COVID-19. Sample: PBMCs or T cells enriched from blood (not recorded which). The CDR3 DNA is TGTGCCAGTAGTATAGCCCGCCGGGACAGGAACACCGGGGAGCTGTTTTTT. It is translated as CASSIARRDRNTGELFF.